This TCR beta chain was recorded in a study of T cell repertoires in cytomegalovirus infection. The overall study: Recently identified HLA-C-restricted CMV epitopes were used, and well-studied HLA-B-restricted CMV epitopes were used as well. TCR beta signatures that were public indicated CMV infection and matching HLA type. Study-level points and caveats: Dominating the ex vivo response were HLA-C-restricted CMV-specific TCR beta clonotypes.

Notes on this clonotype: The antigen remains unidentified.

TCRdb re-derived calls from the reads in MiXCR, one entry per CDR3 protein. The sample holds hundreds of thousands of distinct CDR3 sequences, less than 40% seen once. V gave up 1 base and J gave up 2 bases, with 9 bases separating them. CDR3 length equals 14 residues. Germline V gene sequence: CDR1 SEHNR, CDR2 FQNEAQ (reference sequence). This chain joins TRBV7-9 and TRBJ2-7; D ambiguous. This receptor was identified in a human donor in good health (CMV status not recorded). Some clones in this sample may be carry-over from other donors' samples. The sequences come from cultured CD8+ T cells from PBMCs, collected from culture after CMV antigen stimulation. The CDR3 here is CASSLGPLAYEQYF. CDR3 in DNA: TGTGCCAGCAGCTTAGGACCGCTAGCCTACGAGCAGTACTTC.